A selection of T cell receptor beta chains follows, all from one sample in a study of OX40 agonist ivuxolimab in advanced cancers. The data were produced by immunoSEQ multiplex PCR, yet TCRdb's version contains in-frame clones alone and is incomplete. The profile covers 55,000 to 85,000 clones, with roughly 85% appearing a single time and under 1.5% taken by the ten largest. The sequencing here drew on CD4+ or CD8+ T cells sorted from blood, taken in a trial of the OX40 agonist ivuxolimab. These receptors were obtained from an adult with an advanced solid tumor such as melanoma, head and neck, liver or kidney cancer. Each CDR3 is given with its conserved first and last residue. The order of the fields is V gene, J gene, D gene, clone size, CDR3 DNA, CDR3 protein. The D gene is left open where the match is weak. Only some rows state a clone size, as once, few, many or a class for expanded clones.

>TRBV30|TRBJ1-6|TRBD1|.
TGTGCCTGGAGTAACGGACAGGTCTATAATTCACCCCTCCACTTT
CAWSNGQVYNSPLHF
>TRBV9|TRBJ2-2|.|.
TGTGCCAGCAGCGTAGCAGGGTCGGTCACCGGGGAGCTGTTTTTT
CASSVAGSVTGELFF
>TRBV18|TRBJ2-5|.|.
TGTGCCAGCTCACCACCCTGGGGGCGAGAGACCCAGTACTTC
CASSPPWGRETQYF
>TRBV6-5|TRBJ2-4|.|.
TGTGCCAGCCTCGGCACAGGCAAAAACATTCAGTACTTC
CASLGTGKNIQYF
>TRBV10-3|TRBJ2-6|.|.
TGTGCCATCAGTGAGTTTGGGCTTTCTGGATCCAACGTCCTGACTTTC
CAISEFGLSGSNVLTF
>TRBV6-6|TRBJ2-7|.|.
TGTGCCAGCAGTTCCGACAGAGAGAGGGGCTACGAGCAGTACTTC
CASSSDRERGYEQYF
>TRBV19|TRBJ1-3|.|.
TGTGCCAGTTTCGATGGCCGCCACTCTGGAAACACCATATATTTT
CASFDGRHSGNTIYF
>TRBV30|TRBJ1-1|TRBD1|once
TGTGCCGGAGACAGGGGGGTTAACACTGAAGCTTTCTTT
CAGDRGVNTEAFF
>TRBV6-5|TRBJ2-1|.|.
TGTGCCAGCAGACCCGACGGCTACAATGAGCAGTTCTTC
CASRPDGYNEQFF
>TRBV18|TRBJ1-5|.|.
TGTGCCAGCTCACCGCAGGGAGAAGGCAATCAGCCCCAGCATTTT
CASSPQGEGNQPQHF
>TRBV19|TRBJ2-3|.|few
TGTGCCAGTTCGCGGGACACAGATACGCAGTATTTT
CASSRDTDTQYF
>TRBV4-3|TRBJ1-3|TRBD1|.
TGCGCCAGCAGCCAAATCCTCCCAGCCTTGGACAGGGGGCAAACTGGAAACACCATATATTTT
CASSQILPALDRGQTGNTIYF
>TRBV6-1|TRBJ1-1|TRBD1|.
TGTGCCAGCAGGGAGACAGGGAGAGCTTTCTTT
CASRETGRAFF
>TRBV5-1|TRBJ1-2|.|.
TGCGCCAGCAGCACCCTCGGGGGAGACGACTATGGCTACACCTTC
CASSTLGGDDYGYTF
>TRBV5-5|TRBJ1-2|.|.
TGTGCCAGCAGCTTAGCGCAGCCTAACTATGGCTACACCTTC
CASSLAQPNYGYTF
>TRBV7-2|TRBJ2-3|TRBD2|.
TGTGCCAGCAGCACTCGGACTAGCGGGGGTTACACAGATACGCAGTATTTT
CASSTRTSGGYTDTQYF
>TRBV7-2|TRBJ2-1|TRBD2|once
TGTGCCAGCAGCCGACTAGCGGGCCCCTCCTACAATGAGCAGTTCTTC
CASSRLAGPSYNEQFF
>TRBV19|TRBJ1-5|.|.
TGTGCCAGTAGTAATGGTAGGGGACTTAGGGATCAGCCCCAGCATTTT
CASSNGRGLRDQPQHF
>TRBV7-2|TRBJ1-2|.|.
TGTGCCAGCAGCTTCGGCAGGGGCTCTAACTATGGCTACACCTTC
CASSFGRGSNYGYTF
>TRBV30|TRBJ1-2|TRBD1|.
TGTGCCTGGAGTGTACTTAGGGGGCAGGGTGGCTACACCTTC
CAWSVLRGQGGYTF
>TRBV7-9|TRBJ1-2|.|.
TGTGCCAGCAGCTTAGGGACAGTGGAGGGCTACACCTTC
CASSLGTVEGYTF
>TRBV19|TRBJ1-5|.|.
TGTGCCAGTAGAGCAGGGGCCAGCAATCAGCCCCAGCATTTT
CASRAGASNQPQHF
>TRBV27|TRBJ1-1|.|.
TGTGCCAGCAGTTTAAGGGGGGGACCTATGAACACTGAAGCTTTCTTT
CASSLRGGPMNTEAFF
>TRBV19|TRBJ1-5|.|.
TGTGCCAGTAGTAGGGGGCGCAACCAGCCCCAGCATTTT
CASSRGRNQPQHF
>TRBV5-1|TRBJ1-1|.|.
TGCGCCAGCAGCCGGAACAGGGTGGCGAACACTGAAGCTTTCTTT
CASSRNRVANTEAFF
>TRBV5-1|TRBJ1-1|TRBD1|.
TGCGCCAGCAGCTTTGAAGGGACAGCTCCTGAAGCTTTCTTT
CASSFEGTAPEAFF
>TRBV4-1|TRBJ2-1|.|few
TGCGCCAGCAGCCAAGGAGCCGGGAGAGGATCCTACAATGAGCAGTTCTTC
CASSQGAGRGSYNEQFF
>TRBV4-3|TRBJ2-7|.|.
TGCGCCAGCAGCCAGGGAGGGACACCCTTGGAGGAGCAGTACTTC
CASSQGGTPLEEQYF
>TRBV5-1|TRBJ2-6|.|.
TGCGCCAGCAGCTTGACGGGCCGTGGAAGCTCTGGGGCCAACGTCCTGACTTTC
CASSLTGRGSSGANVLTF
>TRBV5-1|TRBJ2-2|.|.
TGCGCCAGCAGCCCCGTCCAGGGTGCCACCGGGGAGCTGTTTTTT
CASSPVQGATGELFF
>TRBV5-1|TRBJ2-5|TRBD2|.
TGCGCCAGCAGCTTAACTAGCGGACAAGAGACCCAGTACTTC
CASSLTSGQETQYF
>TRBV28|TRBJ1-2|.|.
TGTGCCAGCACTGGGAGGACTTATGGCTACACCTTC
CASTGRTYGYTF
>TRBV4-3|TRBJ2-7|TRBD1|.
TGCGCCAGCAGCCTCTCGCCGGGACAGGGTAGCCTCCAGCAGTACTTC
CASSLSPGQGSLQQYF
>TRBV13|TRBJ2-2|TRBD2|.
TGTGCCAGCAGCCACGGGACTAGCGGGAGTGGGACCGGGGAGCTGTTTTTT
CASSHGTSGSGTGELFF
>TRBV18|TRBJ2-2|.|.
TGTGCCAGCTCACCTAGCGCCTTCAACACCGGGGAGCTGTTTTTT
CASSPSAFNTGELFF
>TRBV7-3|TRBJ2-3|.|.
TGTGCCAGCAGCGGATCGGCGCCCGCGGATACGCAGTATTTT
CASSGSAPADTQYF
>TRBV7-3|TRBJ2-5|.|.
TGTGCCAGCAGCTTAGGAAGGGGATTCCAAGAGACCCAGTACTTC
CASSLGRGFQETQYF
>TRBV12-5|TRBJ2-3|TRBD2|.
TGTGCTAGTGGACCTAATAGCGGGAGTAGGACAGATACGCAGTATTTT
CASGPNSGSRTDTQYF
>TRBV27|TRBJ2-1|TRBD1|.
TGTGCCAGCAGGGGACAGGTGACGGGGTTGAGATACAATGAGCAGTTCTTC
CASRGQVTGLRYNEQFF
>TRBV29-1|TRBJ2-3|.|.
TGCAGCGTTGAAGATCGGATGGTCGCGGCTGGAGATACGCAGTATTTT
CSVEDRMVAAGDTQYF
>TRBV9|TRBJ2-3|TRBD1|once
TGTGCCAGCAGCCCCCGACAGGGGAGAATGGGAGATACGCAGTATTTT
CASSPRQGRMGDTQYF
>TRBV29-1|TRBJ2-2|.|.
TGCAGCGTTGAAGAGTCCTGGGGCAGGGGGAACACCGGGGAGCTGTTTTTT
CSVEESWGRGNTGELFF
>TRBV11-3|TRBJ2-2|TRBD2|once
TGTGCCAGCAGCCCTAGCGGGACCACGAGGAGCGGGGAGCTGTTTTTT
CASSPSGTTRSGELFF